A single T cell receptor (beta chain) is shown here with its context. Authors' methods: Amplification of reference gene primers provided the estimated nucleated cell counts. The data were produced by immunoSEQ multiplex PCR, yet TCRdb's version contains in-frame clones alone and is incomplete. V, J and clone size are those of that table, while D and trimming were read from the DNA. The sample records roughly 250,000 clones, 80% to 85% being singletons. The data originate from a study of blood T cell repertoires in COVID-19. Background on the study: Both acute and convalescent COVID-19 samples were obtained from the United States, Italy and Spain.

The V and J ends lost 4 bases and 5 bases respectively, with 11 bases between them. The CDR3 is made up of 14 amino acids. The germline V gene has CDR1 PRHDT and CDR2 FYEKMQ (reference sequence). The chain carries TRBV13 and TRBJ1-4, with D perhaps matching TRBD1 (6 bases). Input material: peripheral blood. This TCR was sampled from a person aged 65 to 79 with COVID-19, enrolled during active disease. CDR3 amino acids: CASSSGTSNEKLFF. CDR3 bases: TGTGCCAGCAGCTCCGGGACATCAAATGAAAAACTGTTTTTT.